This T cell receptor beta chain stems from a study of Tregs in tolerant kidney transplant recipients. Overall study context: Related graft donors supplied nonmyeloablative bone marrow transplants, and mixed chimerism was transient. Regarding the study as a whole: Activated donor B cell expansion appeared to reveal the most relevant donor-specific TCRbeta repertoire. Antigen-driven expansion was suggested because donor-specific Tregs expanded more than all Tregs in tolerant patients. Findings come from small patient numbers and require larger validation.

Profiled with immunoSEQ multiplex PCR; TCRdb holds only in-frame clones, not every one. The sample consists of tens of thousands of clones, nearly 98% of them appearing once. A word on this clone: The antigen is not known.

CDR3 length equals 13 residues. Trimming stripped 2 bases from V and 4 bases from J, with 8 bases between. Germline values: CDR1 SGHTA, CDR2 FQGTGA. The V call is TRBV7-3, the J call TRBJ1-1; D is possibly TRBD1 (5 bases). The receptor was isolated from a human donor who received a combined kidney and bone marrow transplant. The sample in question was CD4+ T cells from blood, obtained before the transplant. The CDR3 is CASSLRGGTEAFF. The CDR3 DNA reads as TGTGCCAGCAGCTTACGGGGGGGCACTGAAGCTTTCTTT.